The present T cell receptor beta chain was sequenced within a study of blood T cell repertoires in COVID-19. Turning to the study itself: Both acute and convalescent COVID-19 samples were obtained from the United States, Italy and Spain.

Study processing details: Nucleated cell counts were estimated from reference gene primer amplification. The table came from immunoSEQ multiplex PCR; TCRdb's copy has only in-frame clones and leaves some out. The V and J calls and the clone size are those of that table, but D and trimming were determined from the DNA. The table includes roughly 250,000 clones, approximately 90% detected once. J was trimmed by 3 bases and V by 3 bases; bases with no gene match: 4. Looked up from germline, CDR1 is SGHRS and CDR2 is YFSETQ. The CDR3 runs 15 residues. This clonotype originated in a woman aged 40 to 50 who had recovered from COVID-19. The chain recombines TRBV5-1 with TRBJ1-3; 9 nucleotides match TRBD1. The specimen was peripheral blood. For the CDR3, the DNA is TGCGCCAGCAGCTCGGGACAGGGCTTTGGAAACACCATATATTTT. Amino acids: CASSSGQGFGNTIYF.